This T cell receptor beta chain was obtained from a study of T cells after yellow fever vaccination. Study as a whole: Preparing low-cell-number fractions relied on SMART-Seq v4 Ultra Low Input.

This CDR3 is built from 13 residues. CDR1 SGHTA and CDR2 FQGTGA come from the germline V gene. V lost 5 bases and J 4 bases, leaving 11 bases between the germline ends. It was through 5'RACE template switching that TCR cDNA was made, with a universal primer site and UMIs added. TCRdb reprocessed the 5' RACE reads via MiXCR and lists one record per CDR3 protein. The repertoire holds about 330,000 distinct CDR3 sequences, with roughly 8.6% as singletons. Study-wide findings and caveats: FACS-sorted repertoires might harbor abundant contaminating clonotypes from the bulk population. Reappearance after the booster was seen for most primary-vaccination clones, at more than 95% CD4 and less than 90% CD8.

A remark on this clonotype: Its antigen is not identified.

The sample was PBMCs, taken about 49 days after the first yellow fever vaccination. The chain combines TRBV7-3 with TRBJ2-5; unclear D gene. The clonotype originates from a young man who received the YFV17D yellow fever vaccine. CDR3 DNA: TGTGCCAGCAGCCGGACCAGCTCAGAGACCCAGTACTTC. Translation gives CASSRTSSETQYF.